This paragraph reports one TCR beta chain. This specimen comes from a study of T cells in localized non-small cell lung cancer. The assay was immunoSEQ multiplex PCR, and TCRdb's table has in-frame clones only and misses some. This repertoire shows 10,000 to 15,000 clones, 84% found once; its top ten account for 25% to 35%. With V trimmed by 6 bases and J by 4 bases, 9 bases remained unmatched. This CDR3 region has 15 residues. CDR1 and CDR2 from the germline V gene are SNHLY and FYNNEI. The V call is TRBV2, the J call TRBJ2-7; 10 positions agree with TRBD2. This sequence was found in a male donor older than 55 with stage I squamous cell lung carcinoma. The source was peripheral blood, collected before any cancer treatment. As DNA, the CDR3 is TGTGCCAGCAGGAGGGGGACTAGCGCCGCTTACGAGCAGTACTTC. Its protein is CASRRGTSAAYEQYF.